The clone carrying this T cell receptor (beta chain) was picked up a small number of times. The antigen is undetermined. The CDR3 length is 14 residues. The V and J ends lost 0 bases and 5 bases respectively, with 8 bases between them. From germline, CDR1 is SGDLS and CDR2 YYNGEE. Clinicians diagnosed using symptoms, serum thyroxine, TRAb, thyroid ultrasound and orbital computed tomography. Amplified material comprised TCR beta CDR3 regions derived from RNA transcripts. The first round was an RT-PCR with HTBI primers, and the second round was a multiplex PCR. One entry per CDR3 protein, called by TCRdb with MiXCR from the multiplex PCR reads. Altogether 260,000 or so distinct CDR3 sequences are present, around 42% being singletons, with the ten largest covering over 40%. These data belong to a study of Graves' ophthalmopathy and Graves' hyperthyroidism. Study findings and constraints: A model of 13 signatures distinguished ophthalmopathy from stable hyperthyroidism at 85% to 90% sensitivity and 65% to 84% specificity.

The clonotype comes from an adult man with Graves' ophthalmopathy. V and J are TRBV9 and TRBJ2-2; D is unresolved. Sequencing input: peripheral blood. The CDR3 is CASSVDGETGELFF. Written as DNA, the CDR3 is TGTGCCAGCAGCGTAGATGGTGAGACCGGGGAGCTGTTTTTT.